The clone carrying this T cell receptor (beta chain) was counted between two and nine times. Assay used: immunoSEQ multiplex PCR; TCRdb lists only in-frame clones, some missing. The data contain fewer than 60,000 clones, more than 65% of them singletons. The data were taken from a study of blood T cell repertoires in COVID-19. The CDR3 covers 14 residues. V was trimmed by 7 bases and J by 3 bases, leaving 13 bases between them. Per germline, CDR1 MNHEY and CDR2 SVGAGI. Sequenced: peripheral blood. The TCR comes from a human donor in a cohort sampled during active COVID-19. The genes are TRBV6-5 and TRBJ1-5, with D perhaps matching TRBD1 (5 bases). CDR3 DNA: TGTGCCAGCACCGAAGGGGTCACCAATCAGCCCCAGCATTTT. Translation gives CASTEGVTNQPQHF.